Below, 31 T cell receptor beta chains from the same sample are listed, as sequenced in a study of radiotherapy plus CTLA-4 blockade in lung cancer. The protocol was immunoSEQ multiplex PCR, while the TCRdb copy is restricted to in-frame clones and leaves out a portion. The sample consists of more than 95,000 clones, 78% of them appearing once. Sample: peripheral blood, taken from a patient treated with radiotherapy plus ipilimumab. These receptors were obtained from a human donor with non-small cell lung cancer who had a partial response to radiotherapy plus ipilimumab.

The CDR3 here is CASSFVPGSGSYGYTF. DNA of the CDR3: TGTGCCAGCAGTTTTGTTCCAGGATCGGGGTCCTATGGCTACACCTTC. V gene TRBV28 combines with J gene TRBJ1-2; D unresolved. The germline gives CDR1 MDHEN, CDR2 SYDVKM. V lost 3 bases and J 4 bases, leaving 18 bases between the germline ends. This CDR3 comprises 16 residues.

CDR3 loop: CASSVISGGYEAYNEQFF. The CDR3 nucleotides are TGTGCCAGCAGTGTGATTAGCGGGGGCTATGAGGCATACAATGAGCAGTTCTTC. This rearrangement joins TRBV28 to TRBJ2-1; the match to TRBD2 covers 9 bases. The trim removed 5 bases at V and 4 bases at J, leaving 15 bases unmatched. Germline CDR1 and CDR2: MDHEN and SYDVKM. CDR3 length equals 18 residues. Drawing the rest from reference TRBV28 and TRBJ2-1, the complete variable domain is DVKVTQSSRYLVKRTGEKVFLECVQDMDHENMFWYRQDPGLGLRLIYFSYDVKMKEKGDIPEGYSVSREKKERFSLILESASTNQTSMYLCASSVISGGYEAYNEQFFGPGTRLTVL.

J is TRBJ2-3 and V is TRBV30; TRBD2 matches at 7 bases. Germline values: CDR1 GTSNPN, CDR2 SVGIG (reference sequence). The CDR3 covers 15 residues. Unmatched junction bases numbered 12, after V lost 4 bases and J lost 5 bases. CDR3 region: CAWTLGAGDQDTQYF. CDR3 nucleotide sequence: TGTGCCTGGACCCTCGGCGCGGGAGATCAAGATACGCAGTATTTT.

This clone was seen only a few times. This chain uses TRBV6-5 with TRBJ2-7; possibly TRBD2 for D (6 bases). The CDR3 has 15 amino acids. Trimming cost V 0 bases and J 3 bases, with 12 bases left between them. The germline V gene encodes CDR1 MNHEY and CDR2 SVGAGI. The CDR3 region is CASSYSGREDYEQYF. In DNA form, the CDR3 reads TGTGCCAGCAGTTACTCGGGGCGGGAAGACTACGAGCAGTACTTC.

The chain employs TRBV29-1 and TRBJ1-1; possibly TRBD1 for D (6 bases). This CDR3 has 13 amino acids. Germline V gene data show CDR1 as SQVTM and CDR2 as ANQGSEA. Between the trimmed V and J ends, which lost 6 bases and 4 bases, there was a span of 15 bases. The CDR3 nucleotides read TGCAGCGTGGCAGGGGTTAGTAGCACTGAAGCTTTCTTT. Residues: CSVAGVSSTEAFF.

This chain connects TRBV5-4 to TRBJ1-2; a weak D match, TRBD1 (6 bases). The CDR3 loop spans 15 amino acids. Germline values: CDR1 SGHNT, CDR2 YYREEE (reference sequence). Deletions cut 0 bases from V and 3 bases from J, with 12 bases between. The CDR3 nucleotides are TGTGCCAGCAGCTTGGGGGCAGGGGCGGACTATGGCTACACCTTC. Amino acid sequence: CASSLGAGADYGYTF.

A few counts support this clone. V is TRBV5-1 and J is TRBJ2-5; possibly TRBD2 for D (6 bases). In germline, CDR1 is SGHRS, CDR2 YFSETQ. V was pared by 4 bases and J by 2 bases, with 24 bases between. The CDR3 runs 18 residues. CDR3 residues: CASSPDGIASALQETQYF. CDR3 sequence (DNA): TGCGCCAGCAGCCCGGATGGGATAGCTAGCGCCTTGCAAGAGACCCAGTACTTC.

The rearrangement uses TRBV5-3 and TRBJ2-5; D may be TRBD2 (5 bases). Being an ORF, TRBV5-3 has a function that is uncertain. The CDR3 has 13 amino acids. Trimming removed 1 base at V and 4 bases at J, with 8 bases between. The CDR3 reads CARSLWAGETQYF. Written as DNA, the CDR3 is TGTGCCAGAAGCTTGTGGGCGGGAGAGACCCAGTACTTC.

The chain uses TRBV28 and TRBJ2-2, with 7 bases identical to TRBD2. V dropped 8 bases and J dropped 4; count of bases not matched to a gene: 4. Germline-derived CDR1 and CDR2 are MDHEN and SYDVKM. This CDR3 has 13 residues. In DNA, the CDR3 is TGTGCCAGCCGGGAGGCCCCCACCGGGGAGCTGTTTTTT. This translates into CASREAPTGELFF.

The chain couples TRBV9 to TRBJ2-3, with D perhaps matching TRBD1 (7 bases). The germline V and J ends were trimmed by 3 bases and 2 bases, with 16 bases remaining between them. The CDR3 consists of 16 residues. CDR1 and CDR2 (germline): SGDLS, YYNGEE. CDR3 region: CASSDYQGGHTDTQYF. The CDR3 bases are TGTGCCAGCAGCGACTATCAGGGGGGCCACACAGATACGCAGTATTTT.

This chain joins TRBV7-9 and TRBJ2-1; D may be TRBD1 (6 bases). V was shortened by 2 bases and J by 5 bases, with 16 bases between the two germline ends. CDR1 and CDR2 (germline): SEHNR, FQNEAQ (reference sequence). The CDR3 consists of 16 residues. CDR3 sequence (DNA): TGTGCCAGCAGCTTAAGCGACAGGTTTCTAAACAATGAGCAGTTCTTC. Translation gives CASSLSDRFLNNEQFF.

This clone was counted only a few times. The rearrangement uses TRBV6-5 and TRBJ1-2; 7 nucleotides match TRBD1. The germline V gene encodes CDR1 MNHEY and CDR2 SVGAGI. V gave up 6 bases and J gave up 4 bases; unmatched junction bases: 11. The CDR3 length is 15 residues. DNA of the CDR3: TGTGCCAGCAGCCCGGGACAGTTGAAGCCCTATGGCTACACCTTC. Translated, it gives CASSPGQLKPYGYTF.

V usage is TRBV5-1 and J usage is TRBJ1-4, with TRBD1 matching over 9 bases. Germline V gives CDR1 SGHRS, CDR2 YFSETQ. The CDR3 consists of 15 residues. The junction had 8 bases not matched to a gene; V was cut back by 3 bases and J by 8 bases. CDR3 sequence: CASSSSGQGFEKLFF. The CDR3 DNA reads as TGCGCCAGCAGCTCCTCGGGACAGGGTTTCGAAAAACTGTTTTTT.

The rearrangement joins TRBV19 to TRBJ1-3, with a tentative D call TRBD1 (6 bases). Germline V gene sequence: CDR1 LNHDA, CDR2 SQIVND (reference sequence). CDR3 size: 15 residues. V dropped 4 bases and J dropped 4 bases, with 14 bases sitting between them. CDR3 sequence: CASSTGQLDGNTIYF. DNA for the CDR3: TGTGCCAGTAGTACAGGACAGTTGGACGGAAACACCATATATTTT.

The chain links TRBV18 to TRBJ1-2; perhaps TRBD1 as D (5 bases). With 3 bases removed from V and 0 bases from J, the gap between germline ends came to 20 bases. The CDR3 runs 18 residues. Germline loops: CDR1 KGHSH, CDR2 LQKENI. CDR3 nucleotide sequence: TGTGCCAGCTCACCTACGCCGGCCAGGGCCGACCCTAACTATGGCTACACCTTC. Its translation is CASSPTPARADPNYGYTF. Together with reference TRBV18 and TRBJ1-2, the CDR3 gives the full variable domain: NAGVMQNPRHLVRRRGQEARLRCSPMKGHSHVYWYRQLPEEGLKFMVYLQKENIIDESGMPKERFSAEFPKEGPSILRIQQVVRGDSAAYFCASSPTPARADPNYGYTFGSGTRLTVV.

The genes are TRBV19 and TRBJ1-1, with 8 positions matching TRBD1. Per the germline V gene, CDR1 is LNHDA and CDR2 is SQIVND (reference sequence). V lost 5 bases, J lost 1 base, and 6 bases stayed unmatched. CDR3 size: 15 residues. The CDR3 protein is CASSEDRAGNTEAFF. CDR3 DNA: TGTGCCAGTAGTGAGGACAGGGCGGGGAACACTGAAGCTTTCTTT. The full variable domain, completed using reference TRBV19 and TRBJ1-1, is DGGITQSPKYLFRKEGQNVTLSCEQNLNHDAMYWYRQDPGQGLRLIYYSQIVNDFQKGDIAEGYSVSREKKESFPLTVTSAQKNPTAFYLCASSEDRAGNTEAFFGQGTRLTVV.

The V and J genes are TRBV6-1 and TRBJ1-5, with D possibly TRBD1 on 6 matching bases. CDR1 and CDR2 (germline): MNHNS, SASEGT. The CDR3 extends over 16 amino acids. Between the trimmed V and J ends, which lost 3 bases and 4 bases, there was a span of 16 bases. In DNA form, the CDR3 reads TGTGCCAGCAGTGACCTTGTAGGGGGAGGGAATCAGCCCCAGCATTTT. Translation gives CASSDLVGGGNQPQHF.

This clone was seen a handful of times. The chain employs TRBV15 and TRBJ2-5; D gene unclear. V gave up 4 bases and J gave up 5 bases, with 11 bases separating them. The CDR3 covers 13 residues. The germline V gene has CDR1 LNHNV and CDR2 YYDKDF (reference sequence). CDR3 in amino acids: CATSISPRETQYF. The DNA for the CDR3 is TGTGCCACCAGCATAAGTCCCAGGGAGACCCAGTACTTC.

This clone was seen once. The chain links TRBV28 to TRBJ2-1; 9 bases are shared with TRBD2. With V trimmed by 3 bases and J by 0 bases, 6 bases remained unmatched. The CDR3 spans 17 residues. The germline V gene encodes CDR1 MDHEN and CDR2 SYDVKM. CDR3: CASSLWLAGSSYNEQFF. The CDR3 DNA reads TGTGCCAGCAGTTTGTGGCTAGCGGGGAGCTCCTACAATGAGCAGTTCTTC.

This sequence joins TRBV7-9 and TRBJ1-2; D is unresolved. CDR1 is SEHNR, CDR2 FQNEAQ, per germline (reference sequence). Trimming removed 1 base from V and 8 bases from J, with 8 bases in between. CDR3 length: 12 residues. The CDR3 spells CASSLELGGYTF. DNA for the CDR3: TGTGCCAGCAGCTTAGAACTGGGCGGCTACACCTTC. The full variable domain, rest sourced from reference TRBV7-9 and TRBJ1-2, is DTGVSQNPRHKITKRGQNVTFRCDPISEHNRLYWYRQTLGQGPEFLTYFQNEAQLEKSRLLSDRFSAERPKGSFSTLEIQRTEQGDSAMYLCASSLELGGYTFGSGTRLTVV.

V is TRBV6-1 and J is TRBJ2-7; TRBD1 aligns across 11 bases. Germline assignment: CDR1 MNHNS and CDR2 SASEGT. The CDR3 sequence is 14 residues long. V lost 1 base to trimming and J lost 6 bases; unmatched junction nucleotides: 2. CDR3 DNA sequence: TGTGCCAGCAGTGAAGTAGGGACAGGGGGCGAGCAGTACTTC. Its protein is CASSEVGTGGEQYF.

This clone came up a few times. The gene calls are TRBV9 and TRBJ2-2, with 13 positions matching TRBD2. Germline V lookup: CDR1 SGDLS, CDR2 YYNGEE. The CDR3 contains 16 residues. V dropped 4 bases and J dropped 7; count of bases not matched to a gene: 7. The CDR3 here is CASSFRTSGSGGELFF. The CDR3 bases are TGTGCCAGCAGCTTTCGGACTAGCGGGAGCGGCGGGGAGCTGTTTTTT.

This chain joins TRBV27 and TRBJ1-5; maybe TRBD1 (5 bases). CDR1 is MNHEY and CDR2 is SMNVEV in the germline V gene (reference sequence). The V end lost 2 bases, the J end lost 9 bases, and 14 bases lay between the germline ends. This CDR3 has 14 residues. The CDR3 here is CASSLTGPETPQHF. As DNA, the CDR3 is TGTGCCAGCAGTTTAACAGGCCCGGAGACGCCCCAGCATTTT.

This clone was observed a few times. The chain recombines TRBV6-6 with TRBJ1-2; D not resolved. The germline V gene has CDR1 MNHNY and CDR2 SVGAGI (reference sequence). Deletions cut 4 bases from V and 1 base from J, with 10 bases between. The CDR3 contains 14 residues. The CDR3 DNA follows: TGTGCCAGCAGTTCCAAACTCGATAACTATGGCTACACCTTC. Its protein is CASSSKLDNYGYTF.

The V gene is TRBV14, the J gene TRBJ2-7; D ambiguous. Trimming stripped 0 bases from V and 3 bases from J, with 6 bases between. Looked up from germline, CDR1 is SGHDN and CDR2 is FVKESK. This CDR3 region has 13 residues. The CDR3, as DNA: TGTGCCAGCAGCCAAGATTACAACTACGAGCAGTACTTC. As protein: CASSQDYNYEQYF.

The chain employs TRBV27 and TRBJ1-2; D possibly corresponds to TRBD1 (5 bases). This CDR3 contains 13 residues. V lost 5 bases to trimming and J lost 4 bases, with 11 bases between them. CDR1 and CDR2 (germline): MNHEY, SMNVEV (reference sequence). In nucleotides, the CDR3 is TGTGCCAGCAGTACTTCCGGGGGCTATGGCTACACCTTC. Protein product: CASSTSGGYGYTF.

In regard to this clone: The germline gene is not matched at one end of the junction; a read error may be the cause. The chain recombines TRBV7-9 with TRBJ1-6, with D tentatively TRBD1 (6 bases). This CDR3 comprises 14 residues. The germline V gene has CDR1 SEHNR and CDR2 FQNEAQ (reference sequence). The CDR3 loop is CASSLAIQGSPLHF. The DNA for the CDR3 is TGTGCCAGCAGCCTAGCGATCCAGGGGTCACCCCTCCACTTT.

J is TRBJ1-2 and V is TRBV11-2; D gene unclear. CDR1 SGHAT and CDR2 FQNNGV come from the germline V gene. The CDR3 covers 13 residues. The ends were cut back, 0 bases at V and 12 bases at J, with 14 bases in the middle. CDR3 DNA: TGTGCCAGCAGCTTAGAGTGGAGTAAACTACACACCTTC. Translated: CASSLEWSKLHTF.

The V and J genes are TRBV6-1 and TRBJ1-6; no clear D. Germline V gene sequence: CDR1 MNHNS, CDR2 SASEGT. V gave up 5 bases and J gave up 7 bases, with 12 bases separating them. CDR3 length: 14 residues. CDR3 loop: CASSIGAWNSPLHF. The CDR3 nucleotides read TGTGCCAGCAGTATCGGTGCGTGGAATTCACCCCTCCACTTT.

The rearrangement links TRBV9 to TRBJ1-5, with a tentative D call TRBD1 (5 bases). CDR3 length: 14 residues. Trimming took off 2 bases at V and 1 base at J, with 7 bases between the two ends. Germline assignment: CDR1 SGDLS and CDR2 YYNGEE. The CDR3 region is CASSVGGSNQPQHF. The CDR3 coding sequence is TGTGCCAGCAGCGTCGGGGGGAGCAATCAGCCCCAGCATTTT. Full variable domain (missing parts from reference TRBV9 and TRBJ1-5): DSGVTQTPKHLITATGQRVTLRCSPRSGDLSVYWYQQSLDQGLQFLIQYYNGEERAKGNILERFSAQQFPDLHSELNLSSLELGDSALYFCASSVGGSNQPQHFGDGTRLSIL.

V and J are TRBV6-5 and TRBJ1-1; D is ambiguous. Germline V gene data show CDR1 as MNHEY and CDR2 as SVGAGI. The V end was cut by 7 bases, the J end by 0 bases, with 9 bases between. This CDR3 region has 13 residues. The CDR3: CASTERVNTEAFF. The CDR3 DNA sequence: TGTGCCAGCACCGAGCGGGTGAACACTGAAGCTTTCTTT.